This T cell receptor beta chain was sequenced during a study of T cells in Graves' hyperthyroidism and ophthalmopathy. It was RNA transcripts that yielded the amplified TCR beta CDR3 regions. HTBI primers were used for first-round RT-PCR of the TCR CDR3. TCRdb reprocessed the multiplex PCR reads with MiXCR, giving one entry per CDR3 protein. Here the sample spans some 600,000 distinct CDR3 sequences, more than 11% being singletons. General study results and limits: Most thyroid clonotypes expanded above 0.001 were also detected in blood.

There are many counts of this clonotype. Its antigen is currently unknown. This CDR3 is 14 amino acids long. V dropped 3 bases and J dropped 3; count of bases not matched to a gene: 2. The germline CDR1 and CDR2 sequences are KGHSH and LQKENI. The chain recombines TRBV18 with TRBJ2-5; 9 bases agree with TRBD2. Sequences were obtained from blood. This sequence was found in a woman aged 25 to 45 with Graves' hyperthyroidism that later progressed to Graves' ophthalmopathy. The CDR3 DNA is TGTGCCAGCTCACCGACTAGCGGAGAAGAGACCCAGTACTTC. It encodes CASSPTSGEETQYF.